These 14 T cell receptor beta chains were all obtained from the same sample, sequenced in a study of blood T cells in healthy people across ages. Primers used in a second PCR of about 6 to 11 cycles were a sample-barcoded 5' primer and a J-beta primer mix. TCRdb independently ran MiXCR on the 5' RACE reads; one entry per CDR3 protein. The sample yields 800,000 or so distinct CDR3 sequences, around 25% seen once. This same sample was also taken into another study, of T cells of mothers and their children.

Sequencing was done on a sample of blood. The receptors stem from a boy aged 5-17 years in good health.

The chain carries TRBV29-1 and TRBJ1-2; 7 bases line up with TRBD1. CDR1 SQVTM and CDR2 ANQGSEA come from the germline V gene. V dropped 5 bases and J dropped 7; count of bases not matched to a gene: 4. The CDR3 length is 11 residues. CDR3: CSVFRGFGYTF. The CDR3 bases are TGCAGCGTTTTCAGGGGGTTTGGCTACACCTTC.

The CDR3 sequence is CASSPGMGLAGGNEQFF. CDR3 bases: TGTGCCAGCAGTCCCGGGATGGGGCTAGCGGGGGGAAATGAGCAGTTCTTC. The V call is TRBV12-3 or TRBV12-4, the J call TRBJ2-5; TRBD2 aligns across 11 bases. With the DNA end fitting TRBJ2-1 better, the J assignment may be wrong. The CDR3 contains 17 residues.

The V call is TRBV7-2, the J call TRBJ1-4; weak D call: TRBD1 (6 bases). CDR1 SGHTA and CDR2 FQGNSA come from the germline V gene. The CDR3 extends over 15 amino acids. With 0 bases removed from V and 6 bases from J, the gap between germline ends came to 11 bases. The CDR3 loop is CASSLARTAHEKLFF. CDR3 bases: TGTGCCAGCAGCTTAGCTCGGACAGCCCATGAAAAACTGTTTTTT.

The chain joins TRBV29-1 to TRBJ2-2; 10 bases agree with TRBD1. The ends lost 7 bases at V and 3 bases at J; junction bases unmatched: 11. The CDR3 covers 16 residues. CDR1 and CDR2 (germline): SQVTM, ANQGSEA. The CDR3 nucleotides read TGCAGCGCACGGGAGGGGACAGGGGTGTACACCGGGGAGCTGTTTTTT. Translating gives CSAREGTGVYTGELFF.

This clonotype was counted a few times. CDR3 nucleotide sequence: TGCGCCAGCAGCCAAGATCCAGGGGGCTTGGAAAACATTCAGTACTTC. Its protein is CASSQDPGGLENIQYF. The chain joins TRBV4-3 to TRBJ2-4; 8 bases are shared with TRBD1. The germline V gene encodes CDR1 LGHNA and CDR2 YSLEER. J was trimmed by 5 bases and V by 0 bases; bases with no gene match: 6. CDR3 length equals 16 residues.

The V and J genes are TRBV24-1 and TRBJ1-2; D is perhaps TRBD1 (6 bases). Germline V CDR1 and CDR2: KGHDR, SFDVKD. Trimming pared 0 bases from V and 8 bases from J, leaving 15 bases between. The length of the CDR3 is 15 residues. The CDR3 protein is CATSDLSTGIDGYTF. Here the CDR3 DNA reads TGTGCCACCAGTGATTTGTCCACAGGGATAGACGGCTACACCTTC.

V gene TRBV12-3 or TRBV12-4 combines with J gene TRBJ2-5; weak D call: TRBD2 (6 bases). The CDR3 length is 14 residues. Trimming removed 5 bases from V and 3 bases from J, with 13 bases in between. In DNA form, the CDR3 reads TGTGCCAGCAGTAACGCCCCGGGGGAAGAGACCCAGTACTTC. It yields the protein CASSNAPGEETQYF.

The V and J genes are TRBV28 and TRBJ2-1; TRBD1 matches 7 bases. The J call may be mistaken, given a closer DNA end match to TRBJ2-5. Per germline, CDR1 MDHEN and CDR2 SYDVKM. The CDR3 has 14 amino acids. In DNA form, the CDR3 reads TGTGCCAGCAGTTTACTTTCCAGGGGGGAGACCCAGTACTTC. Translating it yields CASSLLSRGETQYF.

J is TRBJ1-2 and V is TRBV27; possible D gene TRBD1, 5 bases. Trimming cost V 4 bases and J 4 bases, with 13 bases left between them. The CDR3 contains 14 residues. Germline V lookup: CDR1 MNHEY, CDR2 SMNVEV (reference sequence). The CDR3 reads CASSSSGSAYGYTF. In nucleotides, the CDR3 is TGTGCCAGCAGTTCGTCAGGGTCCGCCTATGGCTACACCTTC.

Points on this clonotype: One base away lies a much larger clone, so this may be a sequencing read error. This chain links TRBV12-3 or TRBV12-4 with TRBJ2-7; the D is unclear. The CDR3 spans 11 residues. Trimming shortened V by 3 bases and J by 6 bases, and 6 bases separated the two germline ends. In nucleotides, the CDR3 is TGTGCCAGCAGTTTCGGCTTCGAGCAGTACTTC. Amino acid sequence: CASSFGFEQYF.

This chain connects TRBV6-1 to TRBJ2-3, with D tentatively TRBD1 (5 bases). The CDR3 extends over 17 amino acids. V was trimmed by 4 bases and J by 0 bases, leaving 17 bases between them. CDR1 and CDR2 (germline): MNHNS, SASEGT. CDR3 bases: TGTGCCAGCAGTGCACGCAGGCGTGGGGCTAGCACAGATACGCAGTATTTT. Translating it yields CASSARRRGASTDTQYF.

The chain is built from TRBV7-9 and TRBJ2-1; D might be TRBD1 or TRBD2, each matching 5 bases. CDR1 is SEHNR and CDR2 is FQNEAQ in the germline V gene (reference sequence). The CDR3 covers 12 residues. V lost 4 bases, J lost 9 bases, and 10 bases lay in between. CDR3 region: CASSWGTAEQFF. As DNA, the CDR3 is TGTGCCAGCAGCTGGGGGACGGCTGAGCAGTTCTTC. Using reference TRBV7-9 and TRBJ2-1 for the parts outside the CDR3, the full variable domain is DTGVSQNPRHKITKRGQNVTFRCDPISEHNRLYWYRQTLGQGPEFLTYFQNEAQLEKSRLLSDRFSAERPKGSFSTLEIQRTEQGDSAMYLCASSWGTAEQFFGPGTRLTVL.

This clonotype was detected only a few times. The chain joins TRBV11-3 to TRBJ2-5; TRBD2 matches at 13 bases. Germline lookup yields CDR1 SGHNT and CDR2 YENEEA. J was trimmed by 4 bases and V by 5 bases; bases with no gene match: 7. This CDR3 is built from 16 residues. The CDR3 DNA reads TGTGCCAGCAGCCCTGGGACTAGCGGGAAAGGAGAGACCCAGTACTTC. This codes for CASSPGTSGKGETQYF. The full variable domain, with the rest looked up from reference TRBV11-3 and TRBJ2-5, is EAGVVQSPRYKIIEKKQPVAFWCNPISGHNTLYWYLQNLGQGPELLIRYENEEAVDDSQLPKDRFSAERLKGVDSTLKIQPAELGDSAVYLCASSPGTSGKGETQYFGPGTRLLVL.

The V call is TRBV9, the J call TRBJ2-2; D may be TRBD2 (5 bases). The CDR3 runs to 14 residues. The germline V and J ends were trimmed by 4 bases and 7 bases, with 14 bases remaining between them. Germline V gene lookup returns CDR1 SGDLS and CDR2 YYNGEE. In nucleotides, the CDR3 is TGTGCCAGCAGCCCAAGTGGGGAGTTCGGGGAGCTGTTTTTT. It is translated as CASSPSGEFGELFF.